This T cell receptor beta chain was observed in a study of human T cells and chemical hapten exposure. Study-level information: There were per-sample TCR yield variations, arising mainly from small pooled library volume differences.

Described time point: patch test 2, 6 weeks after DPC sensitization. As for treatment: therapeutic diphenylcyclopropenone sensitization with weekly scalp DPC. Each CDR3 protein gets one entry after TCRdb re-called the RACE reads with MiXCR. The table shows fewer than 90,000 distinct CDR3 sequences, with more than 6.5% occurring only once. CDR1 is SEHNR and CDR2 is FQNEAQ in the germline V gene (reference sequence). V lost 5 bases to trimming and J lost 1 base, with 11 bases between them. The CDR3 has 14 residues. The sequences come from whole blood, collected in connection with sensitization to the hapten diphenylcyclopropenone (DPC). The chain links TRBV7-9 to TRBJ1-2, with D possibly TRBD1 on 5 matching bases. This clonotype originated in a woman between 25 and 40 years old with alopecia areata. Some clones in this sample may be carry-over from other donors' samples. CDR3 nucleotides: TGTGCCAGCAGCCCCGACAGTTTTAACTATGGCTACACCTTC. Translated, it gives CASSPDSFNYGYTF. The full variable domain, in which reference TRBV7-9 and TRBJ1-2 provide the parts outside the CDR3, is DTGVSQNPRHKITKRGQNVTFRCDPISEHNRLYWYRQTLGQGPEFLTYFQNEAQLEKSRLLSDRFSAERPKGSFSTLEIQRTEQGDSAMYLCASSPDSFNYGYTFGSGTRLTVV.